A selection of T cell receptor beta chains follows, all from one sample in a study of blood T cell repertoires in COVID-19. The repertoire was sequenced with immunoSEQ multiplex PCR; TCRdb's copy has only in-frame clones and lacks some. The sample lists around 99,000 clones; 60% to 85% were seen once. Sequenced material: peripheral blood. These receptors all stem from an elderly woman with active or convalescent COVID-19. Both conserved end residues are part of each CDR3. The order of the fields is J gene, D gene, V gene, clone size, CDR3 protein, CDR3 DNA. The D gene is left open where the match is weak. Size is omitted from some rows. Given values are once, few, many or a class for expanded clones.

TRBJ2-2 . TRBV5-1 few CASTRQDTGELFF TGCGCCAGCACCCGACAGGACACCGGGGAGCTGTTTTTT
TRBJ1-5 . TRBV6-6 once CASSEQGNQPQHF TGTGCCAGCTCTGAGCAGGGAAATCAGCCCCAGCATTTT
TRBJ2-3 TRBD2 TRBV20-1 . CSASWPAGGLGTQYF TGCAGTGCTAGTTGGCCGGCGGGAGGGCTCGGTACGCAGTATTTT
TRBJ2-2 TRBD2 TRBV25-1 . CASSEVRREGQAGELFF TGTGCCAGCAGTGAAGTGAGGCGGGAGGGTCAAGCCGGGGAGCTGTTTTTT
TRBJ2-1 . TRBV6-4 . CASSAEGLISNEQFF TGTGCCAGCAGTGCGGAGGGCCTAATTTCCAATGAGCAGTTCTTC
TRBJ2-2 . TRBV7-2 . CASSLKAAGGELFF TGTGCCAGCAGCTTAAAAGCGGCGGGCGGGGAGCTGTTTTTT
TRBJ2-3 . TRBV6-5 once CASTFVNTQYF TGTGCCAGCACGTTCGTAAATACGCAGTATTTT
TRBJ2-1 TRBD2 TRBV5-4 once CASSSKTSGRLNEQFF TGTGCCAGCAGCTCCAAGACTAGCGGGAGGCTCAATGAGCAGTTCTTC
TRBJ1-5 . TRBV10-2 once CASSPAGRGQPQHF TGCGCCAGCAGTCCCGCGGGCAGGGGTCAGCCCCAGCATTTT
TRBJ2-3 . TRBV5-8 . CASSLVRRGDTQYF TGTGCCAGCAGCTTGGTGCGAAGGGGGGATACGCAGTATTTT
TRBJ2-1 TRBD2 TRBV6-6 . CASSYGTSRADEQFF TGTGCCAGCAGTTACGGGACTAGCAGGGCCGATGAGCAGTTCTTC
TRBJ2-7 TRBD2 TRBV6-2/TRBV6-3 few CASSYGAGRVRYEQYF TGTGCCAGCAGTTACGGAGCGGGGCGGGTAAGGTACGAGCAGTACTTC
TRBJ2-7 . TRBV9 . CASSPPGSYEQYF TGTGCCAGCAGCCCCCCAGGGTCCTACGAGCAGTACTTC
TRBJ2-4 . TRBV6-5 . CASSRDRPEKNIQYF TGTGCCAGCAGCCGCGACAGGCCGGAGAAAAACATTCAGTACTTC
TRBJ2-4 TRBD2 TRBV12-3/TRBV12-4 . CASSLTSGRGAF TGTGCCAGCAGTTTAACTAGCGGGAGGGGGGCCTTC
TRBJ2-5 . TRBV18 . CASSPSAGPQETQYF TGTGCCAGCTCACCTTCGGCAGGCCCCCAAGAGACCCAGTACTTC
TRBJ1-1 TRBD1 TRBV6-5 . CASSYGQGVTEAFF TGTGCCAGCAGTTACGGACAGGGAGTCACTGAAGCTTTCTTT
TRBJ2-7 TRBD1 TRBV19 . CASSPTRGHGIHEQYF TGTGCCAGTAGTCCCACCAGGGGGCATGGGATCCACGAGCAGTACTTC
TRBJ2-1 TRBD2 TRBV27 . CASRGLAEYNEQFF TGTGCCAGCAGAGGACTAGCGGAGTACAATGAGCAGTTCTTC
TRBJ2-2 TRBD1 TRBV7-9 once CASSDRVGDTGELFF TGTGCCAGCAGTGACAGGGTGGGGGACACCGGGGAGCTGTTTTTT
TRBJ2-2 . TRBV7-3 . CASSLTAGASGELFF TGTGCCAGCAGCTTAACCGCGGGGGCGTCCGGGGAGCTGTTTTTT
TRBJ1-1 . TRBV30 . CAWSQGWARENTEAFF TGTGCCTGGAGTCAGGGGTGGGCCAGGGAGAACACTGAAGCTTTCTTT
TRBJ1-1 TRBD1 TRBV7-9 . CASSVIAGTGFLDTEAFF TGTGCCAGCAGCGTTATCGCCGGGACAGGATTTCTGGACACTGAAGCTTTCTTT
TRBJ2-1 TRBD2 TRBV19 . CASSTRSAGVNEQFF TGTGCCAGTAGTACCCGATCGGCGGGAGTGAATGAGCAGTTCTTC
TRBJ1-1 . TRBV6-6 . CASSRSSNTEAFF TGTGCCAGCAGTCGCAGTTCGAACACTGAAGCTTTCTTT
TRBJ2-6 . TRBV19 few CASQYSSGANVLTF TGTGCCAGCCAGTACAGCTCTGGGGCCAACGTCCTGACTTTC
TRBJ2-2 . TRBV23-1 . CASSLQNTGELFF TGCGCCAGCAGTCTACAGAACACCGGGGAGCTGTTTTTT
TRBJ2-2 . TRBV9 . CASEEVNTGELFF TGTGCCTCCGAGGAGGTGAACACCGGGGAGCTGTTTTTT
TRBJ2-4 TRBD1 TRBV29-1 few CSAQDRGDIQYF TGCAGCGCCCAGGACAGGGGTGACATTCAGTACTTC
TRBJ2-2 TRBD1 TRBV18 . CASSPTGGLNTGELFF TGTGCCAGCTCACCGACAGGGGGCCTGAACACCGGGGAGCTGTTTTTT
TRBJ2-3 . TRBV7-2 . CANSRTRTNTDTQYF TGTGCCAACTCACGTACCCGGACTAACACAGATACGCAGTATTTT
TRBJ2-1 . TRBV10-3 . CAISGTGRGGDEQFF TGTGCCATCAGTGGGACTGGGCGGGGAGGCGATGAGCAGTTCTTC
TRBJ1-2 TRBD1 TRBV28 . CASTGTVYGYTF TGTGCCAGCACCGGGACAGTTTATGGCTACACCTTC
TRBJ2-1 TRBD2 TRBV7-6 . CASSFRRGASGRNEQFF TGTGCCAGCAGCTTCAGGCGCGGGGCTAGCGGGAGAAATGAGCAGTTCTTC
TRBJ1-1 TRBD1 TRBV10-2 . CASRGGGWTGGHTEAFF TGCGCCAGCAGAGGGGGAGGGTGGACAGGGGGGCACACTGAAGCTTTCTTT
TRBJ1-2 . TRBV12-3/TRBV12-4 . CASGVFGDYGYTF TGTGCCAGCGGGGTCTTCGGGGACTATGGCTACACCTTC
TRBJ1-4 . TRBV5-5 . CASGVGGRGEKLFF TGTGCCAGCGGAGTGGGGGGGCGCGGTGAAAAACTGTTTTTT
TRBJ1-4 . TRBV11-2 . CASSLDTHNEKLFF TGTGCCAGCAGCTTGGACACCCATAATGAAAAACTGTTTTTT
TRBJ1-1 . TRBV7-2 . CASSFGGRNTEAFF TGTGCCAGCAGCTTTGGAGGTCGGAACACTGAAGCTTTCTTT
TRBJ2-3 . TRBV7-9 . CASSLGGTDTQYF TGTGCCAGCAGCTTAGGAGGCACAGATACGCAGTATTTT